These T cell receptor beta chains were read from a single sample in a study of CD8+ T cells in alopecia areata. TCRdb's table, derived via immunoSEQ multiplex PCR, lists solely in-frame clones and lacks some. The sample consists of fewer than 15,000 clones, 55% to 80% of them appearing once. The material was skin, obtained at week 4, from a patient treated with tofacitinib. These receptors originate from a human donor with alopecia areata. The CDR3 runs from the conserved cysteine through the conserved F or W. The D gene is left open where the match is weak. Clone size is given for some rows only: seen once, a few or many times, or a class if the clone is expanded.

CDR3nt | CDR3aa | abundance | j_gene | v_gene | d_gene
TGTGCCAGCAGCTTAGCGAGGACAACCCAAGAGACCCAGTACTTC | CASSLARTTQETQYF | few | TRBJ2-5 | TRBV7-3 | NA
TGCGCCAGCAGTTCCCCGACTAGCGGGAACAATGAGCAGTTCTTC | CASSSPTSGNNEQFF | NA | TRBJ2-1 | TRBV4-1 | TRBD2
TGTGCCAGCAGCTTACTTGACGGCGGCTATGGCTACACCTTC | CASSLLDGGYGYTF | NA | TRBJ1-2 | TRBV7-9 | NA
TGTGCCAGCAGCTTATACAGCGGGGGCTACACCTTC | CASSLYSGGYTF | NA | TRBJ1-2 | TRBV13 | NA
TGCGCCAGCAGCCAAGGTCCGGGGAAAATGAACACTGAAGCTTTCTTT | CASSQGPGKMNTEAFF | NA | TRBJ1-1 | TRBV4-1 | NA
TGTGCCAGCAGCCAGACAGGGGTTCATAATTCACCCCTCCACTTT | CASSQTGVHNSPLHF | NA | TRBJ1-6 | TRBV7-9 | TRBD1
TGTGCCAGCAGCTTAAACGGGGGGCCCGGAAGCGAGCAGTACTTC | CASSLNGGPGSEQYF | NA | TRBJ2-7 | TRBV7-4 | NA
TGTGCCACCAGCAGAGATTTAGGGCTCACTGAAGCTTTCTTT | CATSRDLGLTEAFF | few | TRBJ1-1 | TRBV15 | NA
TGTGCCAGCAGCACCTACAGGACAGGGAACGGCGAGCAGTACTTC | CASSTYRTGNGEQYF | few | TRBJ2-7 | TRBV7-9 | TRBD1
TGTGCCAGTAAGGGCCAGGGGCCACATCAGCCCCAGCATTTT | CASKGQGPHQPQHF | NA | TRBJ1-5 | TRBV19 | NA
TGTGCCAGCAGTTGGGGACAGGGGAGAACTGAAGCTTTCTTT | CASSWGQGRTEAFF | NA | TRBJ1-1 | TRBV6-1 | TRBD1
TGTGCCAGCAGCCAGGGACAGGGGGGCCCAGGGGACGAGCAGTACTTC | CASSQGQGGPGDEQYF | NA | TRBJ2-7 | TRBV5-6 | TRBD1
TGCGCCAGCGCAAGAGAGCGGGGTCTGAACACTGAAGCTTTCTTT | CASARERGLNTEAFF | NA | TRBJ1-1 | TRBV4-3 | NA